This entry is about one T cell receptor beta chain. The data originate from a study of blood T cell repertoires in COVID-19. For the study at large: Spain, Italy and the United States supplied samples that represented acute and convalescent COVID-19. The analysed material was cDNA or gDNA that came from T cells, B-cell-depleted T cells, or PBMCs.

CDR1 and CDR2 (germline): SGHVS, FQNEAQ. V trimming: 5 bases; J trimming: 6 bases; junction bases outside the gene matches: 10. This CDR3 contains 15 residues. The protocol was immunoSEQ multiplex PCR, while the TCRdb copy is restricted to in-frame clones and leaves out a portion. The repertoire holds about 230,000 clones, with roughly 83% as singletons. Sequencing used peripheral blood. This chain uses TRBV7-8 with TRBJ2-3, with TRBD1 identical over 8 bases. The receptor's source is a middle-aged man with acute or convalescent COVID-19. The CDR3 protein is CASSPGTGRMDTQYF. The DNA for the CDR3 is TGTGCCAGCAGCCCGGGGACAGGCCGCATGGATACGCAGTATTTT.